One and the same sample provided the 26 T cell receptor beta chains below, sequenced in a study of regulatory T cells in long-lasting Graves disease. Sequencing libraries for TCR beta were prepared with iRepertoire HTBI primers and Arm-PCR of CDR3 regions. TCRdb used MiXCR to reprocess the multiplex PCR reads, holding one entry per CDR3 protein. The data contain approximately 470,000 distinct CDR3 sequences, roughly 15% of them seen just once; the ten biggest clones take up 12%. Described time point: newly diagnosed GD, antithyroid drugs for less than 3 months. PBMC-extracted RNA yielded the TCR library. These data also featured in a second study, about T cells in Graves' hyperthyroidism and ophthalmopathy.

The specimen was peripheral blood mononuclear cells (PBMCs), collected at new diagnosis, from a patient treated with antithyroid drugs. These receptor sequences come from a man between 40 and 49 years old with Graves disease.

This clonotype was seen at least ten times. As DNA, the CDR3 is TGTGCTAGTGCCCCCTCCGGGACTAGCGGGAGAGACATTCAGTACTTC. Protein product: CASAPSGTSGRDIQYF. The chain has TRBV12-5 and TRBJ2-4, with 14 bases that match TRBD2. The germline CDR1 and CDR2 sequences are LGHNT and FRNRAP. With V trimmed by 7 bases and J by 8 bases, 10 bases remained unmatched. This CDR3 has 16 residues.

This clonotype has at least ten counts. The CDR3 DNA follows: TGTGCCAGCAGCCTCGGGCCTCTGGGAGAGCAGTACTTC. Translated, it gives CASSLGPLGEQYF. The chain employs TRBV3-1 and TRBJ2-7; D is ambiguous. CDR3 size: 13 residues. Trimming shortened V by 4 bases and J by 7 bases, and 14 bases separated the two germline ends. CDR1 LGHDT and CDR2 YNNKEL come from the germline V gene (reference sequence).

The table lists this clonotype with a few counts. CDR3 DNA sequence: TGTGCCAGCAGTGAACGTCTCAGGGGTGCTAATTCACCCCTCCACTTT. Protein: CASSERLRGANSPLHF. The V and J genes are TRBV2 and TRBJ1-6, with TRBD1 as a possible D gene (6 bases). Germline V lookup: CDR1 SNHLY, CDR2 FYNNEI. The CDR3 contains 16 residues. V shed 2 bases and J shed 6 bases, with 14 bases lying between them.

Comment on this clonotype: This sequence may be a read error, since a much larger clone differs from it by one base. This chain connects TRBV5-6 to TRBJ1-1; possible D gene TRBD1, 6 bases. The V gene lost 2 bases and the J gene lost 7 bases, with 21 bases spanning the gap. This CDR3 spans 16 amino acids. Germline V gene lookup returns CDR1 SGHDT and CDR2 YYEEEE. CDR3 coding DNA: TGTGCCAGCAGCTTCCCTCTGGGACATACCCTCGGTGAAGCTTTCTTT. Encoded protein: CASSFPLGHTLGEAFF. The full variable domain, in which reference TRBV5-6 and TRBJ1-1 provide the parts outside the CDR3, is DAGVTQSPTHLIKTRGQQVTLRCSPKSGHDTVSWYQQALGQGPQFIFQYYEEEERQRGNFPDRFSGHQFPNYSSELNVNALLLGDSALYLCASSFPLGHTLGEAFFGQGTRLTVV.

This clonotype was counted many times. This chain joins TRBV12-3 or TRBV12-4 and TRBJ2-2, with unresolved D. This CDR3 is built from 12 residues. The V and J ends lost 7 bases and 3 bases respectively, with 6 bases between them. CDR3 region: CASKGYTGELFF. The CDR3 DNA is TGTGCCAGCAAGGGCTACACCGGGGAGCTGTTTTTT.

At least ten counts were recorded for this clonotype. The CDR3 protein is CASSLTDRGSQFF. The CDR3 DNA sequence: TGTGCCAGCAGCTTAACCGACAGGGGATCGCAGTTCTTC. The chain links TRBV7-9 to TRBJ2-1, with 8 bases identical to TRBD1. The CDR3 runs 13 residues. Germline assignment: CDR1 SEHNR and CDR2 FQNEAQ (reference sequence). The ends lost 2 bases at V and 12 bases at J; junction bases unmatched: 6.

Of note for this clonotype: A much larger clone differs by one base, so this may be a read error. This is likely a read error, given that the CDR3 carries no conserved phenylalanine or tryptophan at its end. The chain has TRBV20-1 and TRBJ2-3; 8 nucleotides line up with TRBD2. Germline V gives CDR1 DFQATT, CDR2 SNEGSKA (reference sequence). The V gene end was trimmed by 4 bases and the J gene end by 5 bases; junction bases not matched to a gene: 11. CDR3 length: 15 amino acids. CDR3 residues: CSATPPGLGVDTQYS. CDR3 bases: TGCAGTGCTACCCCCCCGGGACTAGGGGTAGATACGCAGTATTCT.

Worth noting for this clonotype: A much larger clone lies a single base off, so this may be a read error. The chain uses TRBV28 and TRBJ2-3, with 10 bases identical to TRBD1. The V gene's germline CDR1 is MDHEN and CDR2 SYDVKM. The V and J ends lost 5 bases and 6 bases, in that order; junction bases with no gene match: 11. The CDR3 sequence is 16 residues long. The CDR3 loop is CASSAPGQGMVDTQYF. The DNA of the CDR3 is TGTGCCAGCAGTGCCCCGGGACAGGGGATGGTTGATACGCAGTATTTT.

The table lists this clonotype with many counts. The chain combines TRBV10-1 with TRBJ2-5; 10 bases are a match to TRBD2. V dropped 0 bases and J dropped 7; count of bases not matched to a gene: 5. Germline V gives CDR1 WNHNN, CDR2 SYGVQD (reference sequence). This CDR3 has 15 amino acids. The CDR3 loop is CASSESLAGVGTQYF. The CDR3 nucleotides read TGCGCCAGCAGTGAGTCGCTAGCGGGAGTGGGGACCCAGTACTTC.

This chain connects TRBV5-1 to TRBJ2-7, with TRBD1 matching 9 bases. The CDR3 covers 15 residues. The germline CDR1 and CDR2 sequences are SGHRS and YFSETQ. V gave up 4 bases and J gave up 4 bases; unmatched junction bases: 9. In DNA form, the CDR3 reads TGCGCCAGCAGCCTAGGGACAGGGAGGGTTTACGAGCAGTACTTC. As protein: CASSLGTGRVYEQYF.

This clonotype has a handful of counts. The chain joins TRBV5-1 to TRBJ2-2, with D possibly matching TRBD2 (6 bases). CDR3 size: 15 residues. V dropped 4 bases and J dropped 1 base, with 11 bases sitting between them. The germline V gene has CDR1 SGHRS and CDR2 YFSETQ. This chain's CDR3 is CASSIISGNTGELFF. CDR3 nucleotide sequence: TGCGCCAGCAGCATAATTAGCGGGAACACCGGGGAGCTGTTTTTT.

In this sample, this clonotype turned up many times. The genes are TRBV7-9 and TRBJ2-1, with TRBD1 as a possible D gene (6 bases). Germline V gene sequence: CDR1 SEHNR, CDR2 FQNEAQ (reference sequence). The germline V and J ends were trimmed by 3 bases and 6 bases, with 9 bases remaining between them. The CDR3 spans 13 residues. Written as DNA, the CDR3 is TGTGCCAGCAGCTTCGGACAGACCAATGAGCAGTTCTTC. Amino acids: CASSFGQTNEQFF.

The chain uses TRBV28 and TRBJ1-2, with 8 bases identical to TRBD1. V lost 9 bases and J lost 4; bases outside the gene matches: 7. Per germline, CDR1 MDHEN and CDR2 SYDVKM. This CDR3 has 13 amino acids. The CDR3 DNA follows: TGTGCCAGTACAGGGGGGAAAACCTATGGCTACACCTTC. It yields the protein CASTGGKTYGYTF.

This clonotype has ten or more counts. The chain recombines TRBV27 with TRBJ2-7; tentative D call: TRBD1 (6 bases). The germline V gene encodes CDR1 MNHEY and CDR2 SMNVEV (reference sequence). V gave up 4 bases and J gave up 2 bases, with 12 bases separating them. The CDR3 has 14 amino acids. The CDR3 DNA follows: TGTGCCAGCAGTTCCAGGGGTACGGCCTACGAGCAGTACTTC. Its translation: CASSSRGTAYEQYF.

The genes are TRBV7-9 and TRBJ2-7; 10 positions match TRBD2. The CDR3 is made up of 15 amino acids. Germline CDR1 reads SEHNR; CDR2 reads FQNEAQ (reference sequence). The trim removed 3 bases at V and 6 bases at J, leaving 8 bases unmatched. The CDR3 reads CASSFLAGGGGEQYF. In DNA, the CDR3 is TGTGCCAGCAGCTTCTTAGCGGGAGGCGGGGGCGAGCAGTACTTC.

This CDR3 is CASSRSGTSGSRTDTQYF. The CDR3 DNA reads TGTGCCAGCAGTCGTTCCGGGACTAGCGGGAGTCGGACAGATACGCAGTATTTT. The rearrangement links TRBV2 to TRBJ2-3, with 14 bases lining up with TRBD2. CDR3 size: 18 residues. The ends lost 5 bases at V and 3 bases at J; junction bases unmatched: 10. Germline loops: CDR1 SNHLY, CDR2 FYNNEI. Full variable domain (rest looked up from reference TRBV2 and TRBJ2-3): EPEVTQTPSHQVTQMGQEVILRCVPISNHLYFYWYRQILGQKVEFLVSFYNNEISEKSEIFDDQFSVERPDGSNFTLKIRSTKLEDSAMYFCASSRSGTSGSRTDTQYFGPGTRLTVL.

On this clonotype: A far larger clone is only one base removed, so a read error is likely. V gene TRBV14 combines with J gene TRBJ2-3, with D uncertain. The J call may be in error: the DNA end matches TRBJ2-7 better. Per the germline V gene, CDR1 is SGHDN and CDR2 is FVKESK. This CDR3 spans 13 amino acids. CDR3 sequence reads: CASSQDNSYEQYF. The CDR3, as DNA: TGTGCCAGCAGCCAAGACAACTCCTACGAGCAGTACTTC.

Remarks on this clonotype: This may stem from a read error, because a much larger clone lies one nucleotide away. This chain links TRBV28 with TRBJ2-4; D may be TRBD1 or TRBD2 (5 bases each). The germline V gene has CDR1 MDHEN and CDR2 SYDVKM. CDR3 length equals 16 residues. The germline V and J ends were trimmed by 8 bases and 0 bases, with 17 bases remaining between them. CDR3 sequence: CASGSFPGTAKNIQYF. For the CDR3, the DNA is TGTGCCAGCGGTTCCTTCCCCGGGACAGCCAAAAACATTCAGTACTTC. The complete variable domain, with remaining parts taken from reference TRBV28 and TRBJ2-4, reads DVKVTQSSRYLVKRTGEKVFLECVQDMDHENMFWYRQDPGLGLRLIYFSYDVKMKEKGDIPEGYSVSREKKERFSLILESASTNQTSMYLCASGSFPGTAKNIQYFGAGTRLSVL.

This clonotype showed up many times. The V call is TRBV28, the J call TRBJ2-7; the D call may be TRBD1 or TRBD2 (5 bases each). Germline V gives CDR1 MDHEN, CDR2 SYDVKM. With 8 bases removed from V and 3 bases from J, the gap between germline ends came to 14 bases. This CDR3 region has 13 residues. CDR3 sequence (DNA): TGTGCCAGCCAACGTGGGGGAATCTACGAGCAGTACTTC. It codes for CASQRGGIYEQYF.

The chain links TRBV27 to TRBJ2-7; D is perhaps TRBD1 (6 bases). This CDR3 has 15 residues. The germline V gene encodes CDR1 MNHEY and CDR2 SMNVEV (reference sequence). The V end was cut by 5 bases, the J end by 5 bases, with 19 bases between. The CDR3 here is CASSPIRGSGHEQYF. Written as DNA, the CDR3 is TGTGCCAGCAGTCCAATCAGGGGATCGGGGCACGAGCAGTACTTC.

In its sample, this clonotype was seen a few times. This rearrangement joins TRBV20-1 to TRBJ2-1; the match to TRBD2 covers 8 bases. This CDR3 is 14 amino acids long. The J segment lost 3 bases and the V segment lost 5 bases, leaving 6 bases of the junction unmatched. CDR1 is DFQATT, CDR2 SNEGSKA, per germline (reference sequence). The CDR3 region has the DNA TGCAGTGCTCTTAGCGGGGTCTACTACAATGAGCAGTTCTTC. Translated, it gives CSALSGVYYNEQFF.

This clonotype rates as large. This chain joins TRBV7-9 and TRBJ1-6; 11 bases align to TRBD1. V was pared by 4 bases and J by 10 bases, with 12 bases of the junction left unmatched. CDR1 is SEHNR and CDR2 is FQNEAQ in the germline V gene (reference sequence). The CDR3 length is 17 residues. This CDR3 is CASSSHDGQGARSPLHF. DNA of the CDR3: TGTGCCAGCAGCTCGCATGATGGACAGGGGGCGCGGTCACCCCTCCACTTT.

This clonotype appeared many times. V is TRBV6-1 and J is TRBJ2-7, with D perhaps TRBD1 (7 bases). The CDR3 consists of 14 residues. V shed 9 bases and J shed 1 base, with 16 bases lying between them. CDR1 is MNHNS, CDR2 SASEGT, per germline. CDR3 sequence (DNA): TGTGCCAGTTCGTACCAGGGGGGTTCCTACGAGCAGTACTTC. Translated, it gives CASSYQGGSYEQYF.

This clonotype was seen at least ten times. This chain joins TRBV29-1 and TRBJ2-1; TRBD1 aligns across 9 bases. Germline V gene sequence: CDR1 SQVTM, CDR2 ANQGSEA. The CDR3 loop spans 13 amino acids. J lost 8 bases, V lost 5 bases, and 7 bases had no gene match. CDR3 coding DNA: TGCAGCGTTCAACAGGGGGCATCGGATGAGCAGTTCTTC. This encodes CSVQQGASDEQFF.

The chain recombines TRBV29-1 with TRBJ1-2; D is unclear. Trimming took 6 bases from V and 0 from J, leaving 8 bases between them. This CDR3 is 12 amino acids long. CDR1 SQVTM and CDR2 ANQGSEA come from the germline V gene. CDR3 bases: TGCAGCGTGCAAAAAGCTAACTATGGCTACACCTTC. It translates to CSVQKANYGYTF.

This clonotype was counted a few times. This chain uses TRBV19 with TRBJ2-2; the match to TRBD2 covers 12 bases. The germline V gene has CDR1 LNHDA and CDR2 SQIVND (reference sequence). The CDR3 spans 15 residues. V lost 6 bases to trimming and J lost 8 bases; unmatched junction nucleotides: 7. The CDR3 bases are TGTGCCAGTAGCCCTACTGGACTAGCGGGAGGGGAGCTGTTTTTT. Translated: CASSPTGLAGGELFF.